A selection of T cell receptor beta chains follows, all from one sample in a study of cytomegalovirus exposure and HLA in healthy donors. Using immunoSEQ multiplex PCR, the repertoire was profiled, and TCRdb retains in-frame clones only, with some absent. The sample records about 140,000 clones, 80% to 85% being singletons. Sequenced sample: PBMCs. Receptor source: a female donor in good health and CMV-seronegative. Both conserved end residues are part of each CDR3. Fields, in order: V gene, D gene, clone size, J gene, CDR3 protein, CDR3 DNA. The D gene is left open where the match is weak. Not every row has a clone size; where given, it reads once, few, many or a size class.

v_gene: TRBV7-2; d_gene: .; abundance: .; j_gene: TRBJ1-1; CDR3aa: CASSFGGNTEAFF; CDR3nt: TGTGCCAGCTCCTTCGGGGGAAACACTGAAGCTTTCTTT
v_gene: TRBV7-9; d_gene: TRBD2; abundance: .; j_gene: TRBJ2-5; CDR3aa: CASSLGGLAGIDLKTQYF; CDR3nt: TGTGCCAGCAGCTTAGGGGGACTAGCGGGGATAGATCTGAAGACCCAGTACTTC
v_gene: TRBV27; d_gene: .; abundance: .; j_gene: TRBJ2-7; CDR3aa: CASSLYPPQAGISYEQYF; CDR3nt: TGTGCCAGCAGTCTCTACCCCCCCCAAGCGGGCATCTCCTACGAGCAGTACTTC
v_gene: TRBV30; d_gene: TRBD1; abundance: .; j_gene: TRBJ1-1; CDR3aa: CAWSSADRRGAEAFF; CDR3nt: TGTGCCTGGTCGTCAGCGGACAGGCGAGGGGCTGAAGCTTTCTTT
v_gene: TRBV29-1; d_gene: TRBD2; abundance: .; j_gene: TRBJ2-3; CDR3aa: CSVTSGSTDTQYF; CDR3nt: TGCAGCGTAACTAGCGGAAGCACAGATACGCAGTATTTT
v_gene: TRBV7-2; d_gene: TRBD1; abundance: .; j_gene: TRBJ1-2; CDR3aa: CASSQDRAGGYTF; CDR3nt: TGTGCCAGCAGCCAGGACAGGGCGGGAGGCTACACCTTC
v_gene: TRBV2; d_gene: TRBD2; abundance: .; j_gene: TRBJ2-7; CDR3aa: CASAGTTREQYF; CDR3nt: TGTGCCAGCGCCGGGACTACACGGGAGCAGTACTTC
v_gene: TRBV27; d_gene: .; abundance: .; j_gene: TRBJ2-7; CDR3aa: CASGDGQSIYEQYF; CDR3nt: TGTGCCAGCGGCGACGGACAGAGTATCTACGAGCAGTACTTC
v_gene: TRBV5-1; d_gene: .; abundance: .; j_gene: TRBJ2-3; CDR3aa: CASSSDRLTDTQYF; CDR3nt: TGCGCCAGCAGCTCTGACAGGTTGACAGATACGCAGTATTTT
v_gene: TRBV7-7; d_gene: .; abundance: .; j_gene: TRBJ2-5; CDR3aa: CASSTGLGETQYF; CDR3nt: TGTGCTAGCAGCACAGGGTTGGGGGAGACCCAGTACTTC
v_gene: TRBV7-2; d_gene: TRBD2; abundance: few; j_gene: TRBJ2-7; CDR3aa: CASSTATSSGLISYEQYF; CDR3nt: TGTGCCAGCAGCACCGCCACCTCTAGCGGACTAATATCCTACGAGCAGTACTTC
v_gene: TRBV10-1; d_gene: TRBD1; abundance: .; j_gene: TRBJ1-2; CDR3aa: CASSGTGSYGYTF; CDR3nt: TGCGCCAGCAGTGGGACAGGGTCCTATGGCTACACCTTC
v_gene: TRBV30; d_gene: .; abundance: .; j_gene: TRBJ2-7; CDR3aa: CAWSGPIYEQYF; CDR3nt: TGTGCCTGGAGTGGTCCAATCTACGAGCAGTACTTC
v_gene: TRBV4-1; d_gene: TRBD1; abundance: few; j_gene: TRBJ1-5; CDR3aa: CASSQAPGQGFQPQHF; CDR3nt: TGCGCCAGCAGCCAAGCTCCGGGACAGGGGTTTCAGCCCCAGCATTTT
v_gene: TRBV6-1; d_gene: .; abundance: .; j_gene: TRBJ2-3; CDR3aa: CASSEGRVTDTQYF; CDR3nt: TGTGCCAGCAGTGAAGGCAGGGTCACAGATACGCAGTATTTT
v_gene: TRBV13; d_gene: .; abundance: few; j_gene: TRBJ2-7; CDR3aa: CASSLERSSYEQYF; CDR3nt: TGTGCCAGCAGCTTAGAACGCAGCTCCTACGAGCAGTACTTC
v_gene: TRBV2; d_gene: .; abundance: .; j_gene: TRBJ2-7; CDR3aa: CASSVGSSYEQYF; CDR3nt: TGTGCCAGCAGTGTTGGCAGCTCCTACGAGCAGTACTTC
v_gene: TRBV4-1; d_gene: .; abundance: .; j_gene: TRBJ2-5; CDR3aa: CASSQEKGVQETQYF; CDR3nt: TGCGCCAGCAGCCAAGAGAAAGGGGTCCAAGAGACCCAGTACTTC
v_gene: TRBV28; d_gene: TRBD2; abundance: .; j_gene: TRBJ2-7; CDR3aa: CASSLALAGLEQYF; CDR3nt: TGTGCCAGCAGTTTAGCCCTAGCGGGGCTCGAGCAGTACTTC
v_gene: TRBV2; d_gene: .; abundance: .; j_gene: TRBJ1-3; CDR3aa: CASISWGAGNTIYF; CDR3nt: TGTGCCAGCATTTCTTGGGGGGCTGGAAACACCATATATTTT
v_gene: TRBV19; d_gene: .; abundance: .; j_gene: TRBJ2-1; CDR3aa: CASTGRDAYNEQFF; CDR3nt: TGTGCCAGTACGGGGCGGGACGCCTACAATGAGCAGTTCTTC
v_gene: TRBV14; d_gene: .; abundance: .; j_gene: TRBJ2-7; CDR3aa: CASSQDYGFHEQYF; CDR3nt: TGTGCCAGCAGCCAAGATTACGGGTTCCACGAGCAGTACTTC
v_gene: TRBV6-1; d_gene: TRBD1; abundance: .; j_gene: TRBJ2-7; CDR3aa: CASTKTGGDEQYF; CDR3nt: TGTGCCAGCACCAAGACAGGGGGCGACGAGCAGTACTTC
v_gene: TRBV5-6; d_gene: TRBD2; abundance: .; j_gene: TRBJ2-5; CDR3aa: CASSWRTSGRAETQYF; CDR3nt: TGTGCCAGCAGCTGGCGGACTAGCGGGAGAGCGGAGACCCAGTACTTC
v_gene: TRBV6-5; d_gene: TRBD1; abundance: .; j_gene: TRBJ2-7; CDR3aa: CASSYSTGDYEQYF; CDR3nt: TGTGCCAGCAGTTACTCTACAGGGGACTACGAGCAGTACTTC
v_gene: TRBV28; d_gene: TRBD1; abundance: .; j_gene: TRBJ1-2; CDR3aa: CASSATGVHGYTF; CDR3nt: TGTGCCAGCAGTGCTACAGGGGTCCATGGCTACACCTTC
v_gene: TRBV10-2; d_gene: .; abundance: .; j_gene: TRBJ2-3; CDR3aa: CASSETSRRDTQYF; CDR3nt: TGCGCCAGCAGTGAAACTAGCCGAAGGGATACGCAGTATTTT
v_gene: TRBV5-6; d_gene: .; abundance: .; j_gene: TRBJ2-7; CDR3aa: CASSSKSNSYEQYF; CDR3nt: TGTGCCAGCAGCTCTAAATCGAACTCCTACGAGCAGTACTTC
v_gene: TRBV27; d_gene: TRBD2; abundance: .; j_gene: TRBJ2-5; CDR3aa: CASSPSGLAGETQYF; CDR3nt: TGTGCCAGCAGTCCGTCGGGACTAGCCGGGGAGACCCAGTACTTC
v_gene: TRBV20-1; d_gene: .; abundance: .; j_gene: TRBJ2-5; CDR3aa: CSAYRDFSYNF; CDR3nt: TGCAGTGCTTACCGGGACTTCTCATATAACTTC
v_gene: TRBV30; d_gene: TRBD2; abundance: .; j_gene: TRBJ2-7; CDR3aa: CAWSAGGASEQYF; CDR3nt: TGTGCCTGGTCAGCGGGGGGAGCCTCCGAGCAGTACTTC
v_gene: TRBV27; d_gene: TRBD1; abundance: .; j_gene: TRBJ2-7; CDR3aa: CASSLQQGASYIYEQYF; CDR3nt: TGTGCCAGCAGTTTACAACAGGGGGCCTCCTATATCTACGAGCAGTACTTC
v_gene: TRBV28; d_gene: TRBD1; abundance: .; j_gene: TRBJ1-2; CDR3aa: CASSLASRWDRETYGYTF; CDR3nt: TGTGCCAGCAGTTTAGCCTCTCGATGGGACAGAGAGACCTATGGCTACACCTTC
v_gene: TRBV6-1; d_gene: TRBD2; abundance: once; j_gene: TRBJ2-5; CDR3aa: CASSAKLAAIQETQYF; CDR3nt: TGTGCCAGCAGTGCTAAACTAGCGGCTATACAAGAGACCCAGTACTTC
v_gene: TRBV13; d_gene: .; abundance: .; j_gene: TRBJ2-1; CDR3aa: CASSLSRGGYNEQFF; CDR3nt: TGTGCCAGCAGCTTATCCAGGGGTGGCTACAATGAGCAGTTCTTC
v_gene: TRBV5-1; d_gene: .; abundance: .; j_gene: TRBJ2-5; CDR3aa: CASSLTEEETQYF; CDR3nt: TGCGCCAGCAGCCTGACAGAAGAAGAGACCCAGTACTTC
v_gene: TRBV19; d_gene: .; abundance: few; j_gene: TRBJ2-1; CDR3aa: CASSIPRGVSYNEQFF; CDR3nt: TGTGCCAGTAGTATCCCCAGGGGGGTTTCCTACAATGAGCAGTTCTTC
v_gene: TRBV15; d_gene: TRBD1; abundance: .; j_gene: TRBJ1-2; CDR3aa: CATSRRGTDYGYTF; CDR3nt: TGTGCCACCAGCAGACGCGGGACAGACTATGGCTACACCTTC
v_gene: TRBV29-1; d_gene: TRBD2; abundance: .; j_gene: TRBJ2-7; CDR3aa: CSVESPGGTYEQYF; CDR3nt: TGCAGCGTTGAGAGTCCGGGAGGGACCTACGAGCAGTACTTC
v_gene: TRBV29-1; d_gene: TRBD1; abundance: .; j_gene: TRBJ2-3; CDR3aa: CSGDRGYSDTQYF; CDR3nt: TGCAGCGGGGACAGGGGGTACTCAGATACGCAGTATTTT
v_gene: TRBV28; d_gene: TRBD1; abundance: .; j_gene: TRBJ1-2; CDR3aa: CASSLRDRGFRYGYTF; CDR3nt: TGTGCCAGCAGTTTAAGGGACAGGGGGTTTAGGTATGGCTACACCTTC
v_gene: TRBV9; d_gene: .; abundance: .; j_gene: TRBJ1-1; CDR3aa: CASSVQGHTEAFF; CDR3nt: TGTGCCAGCAGCGTCCAGGGGCACACTGAAGCTTTCTTT
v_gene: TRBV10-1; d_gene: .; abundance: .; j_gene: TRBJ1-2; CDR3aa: CASSEQGIPPYTF; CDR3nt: TGCGCCAGCAGTGAACAGGGCATTCCACCCTACACCTTC
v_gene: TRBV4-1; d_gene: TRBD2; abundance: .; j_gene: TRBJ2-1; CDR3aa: CASSPGLKHNEQFF; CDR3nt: TGCGCCAGCAGCCCGGGACTAAAACACAATGAGCAGTTCTTC
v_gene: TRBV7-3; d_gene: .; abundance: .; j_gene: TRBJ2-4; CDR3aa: CASSLSGAQGAKNIQYF; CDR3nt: TGTGCCAGCAGCTTAAGTGGGGCCCAAGGAGCCAAAAACATTCAGTACTTC
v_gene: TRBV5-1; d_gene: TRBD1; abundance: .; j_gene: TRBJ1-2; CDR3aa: CASSLQGGVGYTF; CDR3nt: TGCGCCAGCAGCTTACAGGGGGGGGTCGGCTACACCTTC
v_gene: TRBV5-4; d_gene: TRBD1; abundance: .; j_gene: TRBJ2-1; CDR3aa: CASTRTGGQNEQFF; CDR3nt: TGTGCCAGCACTCGGACAGGGGGCCAAAATGAGCAGTTCTTC
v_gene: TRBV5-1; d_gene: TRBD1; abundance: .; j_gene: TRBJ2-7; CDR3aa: CASSLISGTGMDEQYF; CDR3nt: TGCGCCAGCAGCTTGATTTCCGGGACAGGGATGGACGAGCAGTACTTC
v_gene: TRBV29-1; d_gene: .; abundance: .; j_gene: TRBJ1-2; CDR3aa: CSVEKDRGSGYTF; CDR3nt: TGCAGCGTTGAAAAGGACAGAGGGAGTGGCTACACCTTC
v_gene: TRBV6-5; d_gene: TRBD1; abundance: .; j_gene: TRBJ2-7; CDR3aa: CASSYDGTGRSYEQYF; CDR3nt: TGTGCCAGCAGTTACGACGGGACAGGGAGGTCCTACGAGCAGTACTTC
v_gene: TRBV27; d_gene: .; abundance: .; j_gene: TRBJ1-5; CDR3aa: CASSPRGGRAQHF; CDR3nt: TGTGCCAGCAGTCCCCGGGGTGGAAGGGCCCAGCATTTT
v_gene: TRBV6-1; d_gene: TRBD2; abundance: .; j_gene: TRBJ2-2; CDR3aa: CASSEPGGSRVGELFF; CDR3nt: TGTGCCAGCAGTGAACCGGGCGGGAGTAGGGTCGGGGAGCTGTTTTTT
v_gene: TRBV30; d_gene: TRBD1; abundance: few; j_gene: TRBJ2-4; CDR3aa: CAWSNPRQGKKNIQYF; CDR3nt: TGTGCCTGGAGCAACCCTCGACAGGGGAAGAAAAACATTCAGTACTTC
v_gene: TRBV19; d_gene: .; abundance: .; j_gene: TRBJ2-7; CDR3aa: CASSPSSGFSYEQYF; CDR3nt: TGTGCCAGTAGTCCATCGAGCGGGTTCTCCTACGAGCAGTACTTC
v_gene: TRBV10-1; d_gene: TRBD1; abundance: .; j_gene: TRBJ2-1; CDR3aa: CASNTGPTGDEQFF; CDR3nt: TGCGCCAGCAACACAGGGCCCACAGGGGATGAGCAGTTCTTC
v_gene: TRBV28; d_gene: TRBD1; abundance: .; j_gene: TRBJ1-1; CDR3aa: CASSLPGTENTEAFF; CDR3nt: TGTGCCAGCAGTTTGCCCGGGACAGAGAACACTGAAGCTTTCTTT
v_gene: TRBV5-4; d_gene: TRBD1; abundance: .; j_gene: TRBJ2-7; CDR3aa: CASSSQGGAYSPYEQYF; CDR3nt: TGTGCCAGCAGCTCGCAAGGGGGCGCATATAGCCCCTACGAGCAGTACTTC
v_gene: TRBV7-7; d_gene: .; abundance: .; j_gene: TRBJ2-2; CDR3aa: CASSANRESGELFF; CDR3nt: TGTGCTAGCAGCGCCAACCGGGAGAGCGGGGAGCTGTTTTTT
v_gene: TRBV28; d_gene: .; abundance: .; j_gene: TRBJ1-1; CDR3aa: CASSPSLGARTEAFF; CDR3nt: TGTGCCAGCAGTCCCTCCCTGGGGGCGCGAACTGAAGCTTTCTTT
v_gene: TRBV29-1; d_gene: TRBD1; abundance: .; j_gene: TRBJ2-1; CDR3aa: CSDDRGGYNEQFF; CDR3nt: TGCAGCGACGACAGGGGGGGCTACAATGAGCAGTTCTTC